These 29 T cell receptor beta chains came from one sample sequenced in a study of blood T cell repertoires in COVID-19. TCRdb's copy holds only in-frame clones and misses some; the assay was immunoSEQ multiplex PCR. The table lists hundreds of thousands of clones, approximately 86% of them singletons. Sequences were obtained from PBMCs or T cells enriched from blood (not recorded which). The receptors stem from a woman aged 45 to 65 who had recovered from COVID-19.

This CDR3 is CASLTSLQETQYF. Written as DNA, the CDR3 is TGTGCCAGCTTGACTAGCCTCCAAGAGACCCAGTACTTC. The chain uses TRBV6-5 and TRBJ2-5; TRBD2 aligns across 7 bases. V shed 8 bases and J 1 base; nucleotides not matched to a gene: 4. Looked up from germline, CDR1 is MNHEY and CDR2 is SVGAGI. The CDR3 length is 13 residues.

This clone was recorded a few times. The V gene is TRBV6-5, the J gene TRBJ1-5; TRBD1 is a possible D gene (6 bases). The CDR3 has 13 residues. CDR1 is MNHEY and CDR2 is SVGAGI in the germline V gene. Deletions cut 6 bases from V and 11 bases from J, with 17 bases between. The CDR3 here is CASRDRGNGAQHF. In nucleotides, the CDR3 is TGTGCCAGCAGGGATAGGGGGAACGGGGCCCAGCATTTT.

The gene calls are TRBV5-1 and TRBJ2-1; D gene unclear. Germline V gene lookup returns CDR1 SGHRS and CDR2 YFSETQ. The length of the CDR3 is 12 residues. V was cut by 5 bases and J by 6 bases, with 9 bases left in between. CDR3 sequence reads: CASRFGSNEQFF. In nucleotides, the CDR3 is TGCGCCAGCAGATTCGGGTCCAATGAGCAGTTCTTC.

The CDR3 DNA reads as TGTGCCAGCAGAGGAGCAGGACTAGCGGGAGGGCAAGAGACCCAGTACTTC. This sequence encodes CASRGAGLAGGQETQYF. This chain connects TRBV2 to TRBJ2-5, with 15 bases identical to TRBD2. This CDR3 comprises 17 residues. The junction had 7 bases not matched to a gene; V was cut back by 6 bases and J by 2 bases. The germline V gene has CDR1 SNHLY and CDR2 FYNNEI.

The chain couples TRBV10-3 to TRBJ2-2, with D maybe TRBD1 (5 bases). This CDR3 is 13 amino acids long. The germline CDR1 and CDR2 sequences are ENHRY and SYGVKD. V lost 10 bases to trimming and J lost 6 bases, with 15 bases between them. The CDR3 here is CATLGQGAGELFF. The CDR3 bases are TGTGCCACCCTGGGGCAGGGCGCCGGGGAGCTGTTTTTT.

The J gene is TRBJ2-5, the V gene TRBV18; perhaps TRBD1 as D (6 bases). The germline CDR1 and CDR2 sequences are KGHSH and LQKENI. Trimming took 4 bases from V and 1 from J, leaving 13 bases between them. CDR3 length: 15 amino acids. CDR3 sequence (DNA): TGTGCCAGCTCACAGGGTACAGGGACCCAAGAGACCCAGTACTTC. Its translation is CASSQGTGTQETQYF.

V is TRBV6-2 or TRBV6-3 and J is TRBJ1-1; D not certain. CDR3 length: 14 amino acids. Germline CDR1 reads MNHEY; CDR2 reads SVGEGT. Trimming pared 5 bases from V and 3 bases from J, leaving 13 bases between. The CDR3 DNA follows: TGTGCCAGCAGTAACGCCCCTAGGCACACTGAAGCTTTCTTT. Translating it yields CASSNAPRHTEAFF.

For the CDR3, the DNA is TGTGCCAGCAGTTTAATCGGGCTAGCGAACCAAGAGACCCAGTACTTC. The encoded protein is CASSLIGLANQETQYF. The chain uses TRBV27 and TRBJ2-5; possibly TRBD2 for D (6 bases). CDR1 and CDR2 (germline): MNHEY, SMNVEV (reference sequence). There are 16 residues in the CDR3. Trimming took off 2 bases at V and 0 bases at J, with 13 bases between the two ends.

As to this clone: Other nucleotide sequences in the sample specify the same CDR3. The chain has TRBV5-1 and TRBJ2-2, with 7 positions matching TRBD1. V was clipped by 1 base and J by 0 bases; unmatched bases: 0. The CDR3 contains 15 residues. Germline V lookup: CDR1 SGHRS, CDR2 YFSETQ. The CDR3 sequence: CASSLTGANTGELFF. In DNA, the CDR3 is TGCGCCAGCAGCTTGACAGGGGCGAACACCGGGGAGCTGTTTTTT.

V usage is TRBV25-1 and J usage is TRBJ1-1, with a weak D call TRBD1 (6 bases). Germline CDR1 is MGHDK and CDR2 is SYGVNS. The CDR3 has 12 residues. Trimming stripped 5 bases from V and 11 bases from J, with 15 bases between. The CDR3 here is CASSTGFVGAFF. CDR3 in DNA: TGTGCCAGCAGTACAGGGTTTGTCGGGGCTTTCTTT.

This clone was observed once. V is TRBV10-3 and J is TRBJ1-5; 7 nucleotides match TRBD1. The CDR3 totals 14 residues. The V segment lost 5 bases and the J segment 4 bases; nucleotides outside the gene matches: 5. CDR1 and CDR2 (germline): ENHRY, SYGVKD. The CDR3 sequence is CAISPGQTNQPQHF. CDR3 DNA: TGTGCCATCAGTCCGGGACAGACAAATCAGCCCCAGCATTTT.

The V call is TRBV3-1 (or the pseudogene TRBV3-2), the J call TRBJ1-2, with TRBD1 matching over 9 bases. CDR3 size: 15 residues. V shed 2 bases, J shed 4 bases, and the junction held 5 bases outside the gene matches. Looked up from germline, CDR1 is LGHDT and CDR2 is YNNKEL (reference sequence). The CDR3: CASSQNTGQGYGYTF. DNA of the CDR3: TGTGCCAGCAGCCAAAACACGGGACAGGGCTATGGCTACACCTTC.

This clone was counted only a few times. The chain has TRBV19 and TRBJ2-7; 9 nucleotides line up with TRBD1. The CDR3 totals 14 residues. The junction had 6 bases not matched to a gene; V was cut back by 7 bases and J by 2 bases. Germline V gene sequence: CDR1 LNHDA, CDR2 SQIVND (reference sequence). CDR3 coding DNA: TGTGCCAGTAATATGGGACAGGGCCCCTACGAGCAGTACTTC. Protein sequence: CASNMGQGPYEQYF.

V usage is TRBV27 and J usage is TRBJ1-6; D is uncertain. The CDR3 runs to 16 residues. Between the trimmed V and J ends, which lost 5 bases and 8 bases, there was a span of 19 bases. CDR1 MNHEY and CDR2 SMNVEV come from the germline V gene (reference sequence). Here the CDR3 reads CASSLHSGSADSPLHF. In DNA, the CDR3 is TGTGCCAGCAGTCTACACAGCGGTTCGGCTGATTCACCCCTCCACTTT.

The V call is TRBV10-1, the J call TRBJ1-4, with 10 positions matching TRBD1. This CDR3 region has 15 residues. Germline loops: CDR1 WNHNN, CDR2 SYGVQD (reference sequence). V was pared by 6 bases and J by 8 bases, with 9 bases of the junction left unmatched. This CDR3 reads CASRRLRQGAEKLFF. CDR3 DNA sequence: TGCGCCAGCAGGAGATTAAGACAGGGGGCGGAAAAACTGTTTTTT.

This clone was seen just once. CDR3 nucleotides: TGTGCCAGCAGCGTAGGTCGGACAGGAAACTCTGGGGCCAACGTCCTGACTTTC. Protein: CASSVGRTGNSGANVLTF. The chain links TRBV9 to TRBJ2-6; TRBD1 matches at 7 bases. Trimming cost V 0 bases and J 0 bases; bases outside gene matches: 6. There are 18 residues in the CDR3. Germline-derived CDR1 and CDR2 are SGDLS and YYNGEE.

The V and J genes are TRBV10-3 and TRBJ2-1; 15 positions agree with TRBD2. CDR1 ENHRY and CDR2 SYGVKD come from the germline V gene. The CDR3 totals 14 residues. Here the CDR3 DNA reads TGTGCGTCCGGGGGACTAGCGGGAGGCAATGAGCAGTTCTTC. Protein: CASGGLAGGNEQFF.

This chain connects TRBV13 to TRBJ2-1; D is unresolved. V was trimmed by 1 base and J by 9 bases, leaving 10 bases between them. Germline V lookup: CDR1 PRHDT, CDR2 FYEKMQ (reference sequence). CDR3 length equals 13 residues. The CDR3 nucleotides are TGTGCCAGCAGCTTAGTCTCCCGGGTTGAGCAGTTCTTC. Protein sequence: CASSLVSRVEQFF.

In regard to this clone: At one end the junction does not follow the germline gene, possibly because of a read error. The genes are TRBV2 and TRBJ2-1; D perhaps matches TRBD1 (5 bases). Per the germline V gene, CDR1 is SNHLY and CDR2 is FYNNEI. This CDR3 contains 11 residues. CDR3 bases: TGTGCCAGCAGAGAAGACAGCTACAAGTTCTTC. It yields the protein CASREDSYKFF.

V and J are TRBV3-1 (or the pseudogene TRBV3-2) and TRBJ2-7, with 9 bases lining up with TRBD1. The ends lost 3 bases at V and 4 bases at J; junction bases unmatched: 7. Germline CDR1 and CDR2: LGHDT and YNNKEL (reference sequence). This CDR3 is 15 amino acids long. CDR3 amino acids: CASSHPGQGGYEQYF. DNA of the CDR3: TGTGCCAGCAGCCACCCGGGACAGGGAGGTTACGAGCAGTACTTC.

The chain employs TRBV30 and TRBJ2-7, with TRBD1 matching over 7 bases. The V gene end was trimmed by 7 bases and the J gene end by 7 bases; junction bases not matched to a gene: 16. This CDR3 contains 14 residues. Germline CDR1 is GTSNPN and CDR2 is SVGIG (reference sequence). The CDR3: CASKRTGSFREQYF. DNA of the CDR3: TGTGCCTCTAAGAGGACAGGCTCCTTTCGGGAGCAGTACTTC. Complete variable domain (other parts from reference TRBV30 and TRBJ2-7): SQTIHQWPATLVQPVGSPLSLECTVEGTSNPNLYWYRQAAGRGLQLLFYSVGIGQISSEVPQNLSASRPQDRQFILSSKKLLLSDSGFYLCASKRTGSFREQYFGPGTRLTVT.

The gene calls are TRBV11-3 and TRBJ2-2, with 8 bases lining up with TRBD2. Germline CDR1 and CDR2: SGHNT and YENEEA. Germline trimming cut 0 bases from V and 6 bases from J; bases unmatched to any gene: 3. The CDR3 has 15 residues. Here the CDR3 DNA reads TGTGCCAGCAGCTTAGATTTAGCGGGATCCGGGGAGCTGTTTTTT. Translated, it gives CASSLDLAGSGELFF.

The CDR3: CASSFYFLAGSGANVLTF. The CDR3 bases are TGTGCCAGCAGCTTTTATTTTCTAGCGGGCTCTGGGGCCAACGTCCTGACTTTC. V is TRBV7-8 and J is TRBJ2-6; 8 bases are shared with TRBD2. The CDR3 spans 18 residues. Germline V lookup: CDR1 SGHVS, CDR2 FQNEAQ. J gave up 0 bases and V 3 bases, and 7 bases lay outside the gene matches.

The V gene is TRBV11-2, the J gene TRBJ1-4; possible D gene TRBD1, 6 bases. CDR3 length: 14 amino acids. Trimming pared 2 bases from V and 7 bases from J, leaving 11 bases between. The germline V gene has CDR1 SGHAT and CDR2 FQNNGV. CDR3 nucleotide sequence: TGTGCCAGCAGCTTACGGGGGGCAGGTGAAAAACTGTTTTTT. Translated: CASSLRGAGEKLFF.

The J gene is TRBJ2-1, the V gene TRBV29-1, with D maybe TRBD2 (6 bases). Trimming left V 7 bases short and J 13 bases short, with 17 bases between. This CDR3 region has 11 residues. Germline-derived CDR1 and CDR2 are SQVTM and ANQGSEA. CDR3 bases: TGCAGCGCTAGAATCGGGACTCTACAGTTCTTC. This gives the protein CSARIGTLQFF.

CDR3 sequence: CASSIFQGARNQPQHF. CDR3 bases: TGTGCCAGTAGTATTTTTCAGGGGGCACGCAATCAGCCCCAGCATTTT. This rearrangement joins TRBV19 to TRBJ1-5; 8 bases match TRBD1. Trimming cost V 3 bases and J 2 bases; bases outside gene matches: 6. This CDR3 is 16 amino acids long. Germline CDR1 is LNHDA and CDR2 is SQIVND (reference sequence). The full variable domain, with the rest looked up from reference TRBV19 and TRBJ1-5, is DGGITQSPKYLFRKEGQNVTLSCEQNLNHDAMYWYRQDPGQGLRLIYYSQIVNDFQKGDIAEGYSVSREKKESFPLTVTSAQKNPTAFYLCASSIFQGARNQPQHFGDGTRLSIL.

Written as DNA, the CDR3 is TGTGCCAGCACCCAGGGGGGAGAGGGGCAAGAGACCCAGTACTTC. Its protein product is CASTQGGEGQETQYF. The J gene is TRBJ2-5, the V gene TRBV6-5; the D gene is possibly TRBD1 (7 bases). V was shortened by 7 bases and J by 2 bases, with 17 bases between the two germline ends. The germline V gene encodes CDR1 MNHEY and CDR2 SVGAGI. The CDR3 length is 15 residues.

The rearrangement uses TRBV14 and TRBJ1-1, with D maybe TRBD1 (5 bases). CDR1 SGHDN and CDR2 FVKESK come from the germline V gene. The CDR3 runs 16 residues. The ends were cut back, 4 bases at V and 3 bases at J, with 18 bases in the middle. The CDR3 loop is CASSLGRWGRHTEAFF. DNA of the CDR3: TGTGCCAGCAGCCTCGGGCGATGGGGCCGACACACTGAAGCTTTCTTT.

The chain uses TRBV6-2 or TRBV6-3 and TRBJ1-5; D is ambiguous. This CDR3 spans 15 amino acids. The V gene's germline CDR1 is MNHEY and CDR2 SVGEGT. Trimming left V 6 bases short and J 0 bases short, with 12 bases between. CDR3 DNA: TGTGCCAGCAGCCCCCCCGGGGATAGCAATCAGCCCCAGCATTTT. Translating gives CASSPPGDSNQPQHF.